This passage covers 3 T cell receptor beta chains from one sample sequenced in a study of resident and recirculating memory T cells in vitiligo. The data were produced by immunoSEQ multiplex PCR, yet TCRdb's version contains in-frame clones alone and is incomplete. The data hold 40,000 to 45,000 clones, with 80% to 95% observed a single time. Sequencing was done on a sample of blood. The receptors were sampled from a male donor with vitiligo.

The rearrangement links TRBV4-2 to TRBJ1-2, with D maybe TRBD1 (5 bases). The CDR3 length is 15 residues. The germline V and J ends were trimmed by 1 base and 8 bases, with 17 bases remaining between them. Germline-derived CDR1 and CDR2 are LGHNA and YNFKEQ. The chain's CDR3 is CASSQVGGEIGGYTF. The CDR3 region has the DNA TGTGCCAGCAGCCAAGTCGGGGGGGAGATAGGAGGCTACACCTTC.

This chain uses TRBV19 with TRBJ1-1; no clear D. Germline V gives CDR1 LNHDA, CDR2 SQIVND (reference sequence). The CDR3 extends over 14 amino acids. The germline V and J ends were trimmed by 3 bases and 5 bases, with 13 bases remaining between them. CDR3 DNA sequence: TGTGCCAGTAGTATTATCGGTGGTTTGACTGAAGCTTTCTTT. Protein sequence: CASSIIGGLTEAFF.

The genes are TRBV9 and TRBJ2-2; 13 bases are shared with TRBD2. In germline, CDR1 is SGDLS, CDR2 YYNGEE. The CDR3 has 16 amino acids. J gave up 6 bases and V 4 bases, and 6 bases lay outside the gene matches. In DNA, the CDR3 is TGTGCCAGCAGCACGACTAGCGGGGGGTCCGCCGGGGAGCTGTTTTTT. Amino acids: CASSTTSGGSAGELFF.